The 24 T cell receptor beta chains reported below all come from one sample, sequenced in a study of technical replicates of blood from a handful of donors. Produced via immunoSEQ multiplex PCR; TCRdb's table is partial and in-frame only. The sample records some 90,000 clones, about 95% being singletons. Sequenced: T cells isolated from PBMCs. The receptor source for this set is a human donor in good health.

The chain recombines TRBV5-1 with TRBJ1-1; 9 nucleotides line up with TRBD1. V trimming: 1 base; J trimming: 4 bases; junction bases outside the gene matches: 8. This CDR3 region has 16 residues. Germline V gene lookup returns CDR1 SGHRS and CDR2 YFSETQ. The CDR3 sequence is CASSLIGTGMVTEAFF. The CDR3, as DNA: TGCGCCAGCAGCTTGATCGGGACAGGGATGGTCACTGAAGCTTTCTTT.

The chain couples TRBV7-3 to TRBJ2-2, with 8 bases lining up with TRBD1. Germline loops: CDR1 SGHTA, CDR2 FQGTGA. CDR3 length: 16 amino acids. After removal of 1 base from V and 4 bases from J, the junction contained 5 bases not matched to a gene. The CDR3 loop is CASSLIAGGGTGELFF. CDR3 nucleotides: TGTGCCAGCAGCTTAATAGCAGGGGGCGGCACCGGGGAGCTGTTTTTT.

The V and J genes are TRBV28 and TRBJ2-1; a possible D gene is TRBD2 (5 bases). This CDR3 comprises 12 residues. The V end was cut by 2 bases, the J end by 7 bases, with 6 bases between. CDR1 is MDHEN, CDR2 SYDVKM, per germline. In nucleotides, the CDR3 is TGTGCCAGCAGTTTAGGCGGGAATGAGCAGTTCTTC. Amino acids: CASSLGGNEQFF.

This clone was seen a handful of times. The CDR3 nucleotides read TGTGCCACCAGCAGTCCGCGGACTGAAGCTTTCTTT. This translates into CATSSPRTEAFF. The chain uses TRBV15 and TRBJ1-1; D gene unclear. V lost 3 bases and J 5 bases, leaving 7 bases between the germline ends. Per the germline V gene, CDR1 is LNHNV and CDR2 is YYDKDF (reference sequence). The CDR3 is 12 residues long. The entire variable domain, with the rest obtained from reference TRBV15 and TRBJ1-1, is as follows: DAMVIQNPRYQVTQFGKPVTLSCSQTLNHNVMYWYQQKSSQAPKLLFHYYDKDFNNEADTPDNFQSRRPNTSFCFLDIRSPGLGDTAMYLCATSSPRTEAFFGQGTRLTVV.

The chain recombines TRBV19 with TRBJ2-2, with 10 bases matching TRBD2. This CDR3 comprises 16 residues. CDR1 and CDR2 (germline): LNHDA, SQIVND (reference sequence). V lost 5 bases and J lost 4; bases outside the gene matches: 7. DNA for the CDR3: TGTGCCAGTAGTGCAAGCGGGAGGGTTATCACCGGGGAGCTGTTTTTT. As protein: CASSASGRVITGELFF.

The chain recombines TRBV6-1 with TRBJ2-5, with D tentatively TRBD2 (6 bases). The CDR3 is 13 residues long. The V gene lost 1 base and the J gene lost 5 bases, with 8 bases spanning the gap. Germline V CDR1 and CDR2: MNHNS, SASEGT. The CDR3 region has the DNA TGTGCCAGCAGTGAAGTTGGGGGGGAGACCCAGTACTTC. This translates into CASSEVGGETQYF.

This clone appeared a single time. The rearrangement uses TRBV5-1 and TRBJ2-7; maybe TRBD2 (7 bases). This CDR3 is 14 amino acids long. From germline, CDR1 is SGHRS and CDR2 YFSETQ. V was clipped by 5 bases and J by 0 bases, with 12 bases between them. The CDR3 bases are TGCGCCAGCAGTAGGGGGGGCGCCTCCTACGAGCAGTACTTC. Protein: CASSRGGASYEQYF.

For this clone: The sample holds other DNA sequences that translate to the same CDR3. This chain connects TRBV6-5 to TRBJ2-3; a weak D match, TRBD1 (5 bases). The V gene lost 2 bases and the J gene lost 0 bases, with 9 bases spanning the gap. Looked up from germline, CDR1 is MNHEY and CDR2 is SVGAGI. The CDR3 runs to 15 residues. The CDR3 nucleotides read TGTGCCAGCAGTTACACAGGCGCTAGCACAGATACGCAGTATTTT. It encodes CASSYTGASTDTQYF.

This clone has only one observation. The chain uses TRBV5-6 and TRBJ1-1; TRBD1 matches 9 bases. J lost 5 bases, V lost 2 bases, and 13 bases had no gene match. CDR1 and CDR2 from the germline V gene are SGHDT and YYEEEE. This CDR3 is built from 17 residues. The CDR3 here is CASSFRTGEEIRTEAFF. Written as DNA, the CDR3 is TGTGCCAGCAGCTTCCGGACAGGGGAGGAGATTAGGACTGAAGCTTTCTTT.

This chain connects TRBV4-1 to TRBJ2-7; TRBD1 might be the D (5 bases). This CDR3 spans 14 amino acids. V lost 5 bases, J lost 1 base, and 12 bases lay in between. The V gene's germline CDR1 is MGHRA and CDR2 YSYEKL. The CDR3 sequence: CASSFRVRSYEQYF. In DNA, the CDR3 is TGCGCCAGCAGCTTCAGGGTTAGATCCTACGAGCAGTACTTC.

The CDR3 DNA is TGTGCCAGCAGTTTAGGGACAGTTTCGAACACTGAAGCTTTCTTT. This sequence encodes CASSLGTVSNTEAFF. V usage is TRBV6-5 and J usage is TRBJ1-1, with 7 bases aligning to TRBD1. Germline CDR1 MNHEY, CDR2 SVGAGI. V shed 4 bases and J 1 base; nucleotides not matched to a gene: 6. This CDR3 is 15 amino acids long.

The CDR3 DNA reads as TGTGCCAGCAGCCAAGGACGGGAAAATTCACCCCTCCACTTT. Translation: CASSQGRENSPLHF. The rearrangement links TRBV14 to TRBJ1-6; D is unresolved. From germline, CDR1 is SGHDN and CDR2 FVKESK. V was pared by 1 base and J by 7 bases, with 8 bases between. The CDR3 totals 14 residues.

Only one count was recorded for this clone. V usage is TRBV6-5 and J usage is TRBJ2-7, with no clear D. The CDR3 is 13 residues long. The V gene lost 10 bases and the J gene lost 0 bases, with 13 bases spanning the gap. Germline V CDR1 and CDR2: MNHEY, SVGAGI. The CDR3 bases are TGTGCCACCGCACTCCGTAGCTCCTACGAGCAGTACTTC. Translation: CATALRSSYEQYF.

The CDR3 loop is CASSPDRVSQPQHF. The CDR3 region has the DNA TGTGCCAGCAGCCCTGACAGGGTCAGTCAGCCCCAGCATTTT. The genes are TRBV2 and TRBJ1-5; 7 bases map to TRBD1. This CDR3 has 14 residues. Trimming at V came to 6 bases and at J to 6 bases, leaving 8 bases not matched to a gene. Looked up from germline, CDR1 is SNHLY and CDR2 is FYNNEI. The full variable domain, rest sourced from reference TRBV2 and TRBJ1-5, is EPEVTQTPSHQVTQMGQEVILRCVPISNHLYFYWYRQILGQKVEFLVSFYNNEISEKSEIFDDQFSVERPDGSNFTLKIRSTKLEDSAMYFCASSPDRVSQPQHFGDGTRLSIL.

J is TRBJ1-5 and V is TRBV18; no clear D gene. Germline V CDR1 and CDR2: KGHSH, LQKENI. The CDR3 covers 17 residues. Between the trimmed V and J ends, which lost 6 bases and 1 base, there was a span of 19 bases. The CDR3 nucleotides are TGTGCCAGCTCGACCCTCGACCTGGGCCTAAGCAATCAGCCCCAGCATTTT. As protein: CASSTLDLGLSNQPQHF.

The chain combines TRBV27 with TRBJ2-7; 8 bases agree with TRBD1. V was pared by 4 bases and J by 2 bases, with 7 bases of the junction left unmatched. Germline assignment: CDR1 MNHEY and CDR2 SMNVEV (reference sequence). CDR3 length: 15 amino acids. CDR3 amino acids: CASSSSWGQAYEQYF. Written as DNA, the CDR3 is TGTGCCAGCAGTTCTTCTTGGGGACAGGCCTACGAGCAGTACTTC.

The rearrangement links TRBV30 to TRBJ1-3, with D unresolved. The germline V gene encodes CDR1 GTSNPN and CDR2 SVGIG (reference sequence). The CDR3 covers 14 residues. Deletions cut 3 bases from V and 4 bases from J, with 13 bases between. The CDR3 is CAWRKQTGGNTIYF. CDR3 coding DNA: TGTGCCTGGAGAAAGCAAACGGGGGGAAACACCATATATTTT. The full variable domain, rest sourced from reference TRBV30 and TRBJ1-3, is SQTIHQWPATLVQPVGSPLSLECTVEGTSNPNLYWYRQAAGRGLQLLFYSVGIGQISSEVPQNLSASRPQDRQFILSSKKLLLSDSGFYLCAWRKQTGGNTIYFGEGSWLTVV.

The V call is TRBV4-3, the J call TRBJ1-1, with a weak D call TRBD1 (5 bases). Trimming removed 3 bases at V and 1 base at J, with 21 bases between. CDR1 is LGHNA, CDR2 YSLEER, per germline. The CDR3 covers 18 residues. CDR3 nucleotides: TGCGCCAGCAGCCATACGTGGGCGGACACCGAGAAGAACACTGAAGCTTTCTTT. It encodes CASSHTWADTEKNTEAFF.

CDR3 region: CASSELGSYEQYF. The CDR3 DNA reads as TGTGCCAGCAGTGAACTTGGCAGCTACGAGCAGTACTTC. The genes are TRBV6-1 and TRBJ2-7; D remains ambiguous. Germline CDR1 reads MNHNS; CDR2 reads SASEGT. V lost 2 bases and J 3 bases, leaving 8 bases between the germline ends. This CDR3 region has 13 residues.

The chain uses TRBV25-1 and TRBJ1-5; D unclear. The CDR3 has 13 amino acids. Germline V gene data show CDR1 as MGHDK and CDR2 as SYGVNS. V was shortened by 3 bases and J by 4 bases, with 7 bases between the two germline ends. This CDR3 is CASSESGNQPQHF. CDR3 DNA: TGTGCCAGCAGTGAGTCGGGGAATCAGCCCCAGCATTTT.

The V call is TRBV18, the J call TRBJ2-5; possibly TRBD2 for D (6 bases). The V gene's germline CDR1 is KGHSH and CDR2 LQKENI. This CDR3 has 15 amino acids. V gave up 1 base and J gave up 2 bases, with 11 bases separating them. DNA for the CDR3: TGTGCCAGCTCACCACGCGGGGCCGGTCAAGAGACCCAGTACTTC. Translation gives CASSPRGAGQETQYF.

The chain uses TRBV4-1 and TRBJ1-1, with D perhaps TRBD1 (5 bases). V was shortened by 0 bases and J by 5 bases, with 13 bases between the two germline ends. CDR3 length: 15 amino acids. Germline V CDR1 and CDR2: MGHRA, YSYEKL. The CDR3 loop is CASSQDGNGATEAFF. The CDR3 DNA reads TGCGCCAGCAGCCAAGATGGGAATGGGGCGACTGAAGCTTTCTTT.

This clone occurred once. The rearrangement uses TRBV9 and TRBJ1-4; TRBD1 aligns across 9 bases. In germline, CDR1 is SGDLS, CDR2 YYNGEE. The trim removed 4 bases at V and 8 bases at J, leaving 12 bases unmatched. The CDR3 length is 16 residues. In nucleotides, the CDR3 is TGTGCCAGCAGCACACGACAGGGGGACAACGGGGAAAAACTGTTTTTT. It translates to CASSTRQGDNGEKLFF.

The chain links TRBV15 to TRBJ2-3; D gene ambiguous. This CDR3 is 15 amino acids long. V was shortened by 1 base and J by 0 bases, with 8 bases between the two germline ends. The germline CDR1 and CDR2 sequences are LNHNV and YYDKDF (reference sequence). This chain's CDR3 is CATSRGEASTDTQYF. CDR3 DNA: TGTGCCACCAGCAGAGGTGAAGCTAGCACAGATACGCAGTATTTT.